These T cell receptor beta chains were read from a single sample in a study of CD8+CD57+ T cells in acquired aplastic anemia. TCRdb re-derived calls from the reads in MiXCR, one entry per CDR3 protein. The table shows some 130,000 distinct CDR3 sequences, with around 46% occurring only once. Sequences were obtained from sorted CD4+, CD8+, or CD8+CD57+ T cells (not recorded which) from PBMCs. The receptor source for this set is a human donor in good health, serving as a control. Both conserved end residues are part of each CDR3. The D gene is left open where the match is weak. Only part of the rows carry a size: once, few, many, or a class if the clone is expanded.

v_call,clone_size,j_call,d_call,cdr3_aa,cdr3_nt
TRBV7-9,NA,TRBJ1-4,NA,CASSPQGSEKLFF,TGTGCCAGCAGCCCGCAGGGGTCCGAAAAACTGTTTTTT
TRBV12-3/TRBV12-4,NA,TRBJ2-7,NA,CASSPRRALAYEQYF,TGTGCCAGCAGTCCTAGACGGGCGCTTGCCTACGAGCAGTACTTC
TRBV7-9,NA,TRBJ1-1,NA,CASSVAPAGSTEAFF,TGTGCCAGCAGCGTAGCCCCGGCAGGTTCCACCGAAGCTTTCTTT
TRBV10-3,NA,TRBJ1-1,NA,CAIMSGPQNTEAFF,TGTGCCATCATGAGCGGGCCACAGAACACTGAAGCTTTCTTT
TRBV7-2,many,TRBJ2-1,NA,CASSFEGRLRDNEQFF,TGTGCCAGCAGCTTTGAAGGGCGGCTTCGGGACAATGAGCAGTTCTTC
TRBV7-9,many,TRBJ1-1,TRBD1,CASSPVGQGNTEAFF,TGTGCCAGCAGCCCGGTGGGACAGGGGAACACTGAAGCTTTCTTT
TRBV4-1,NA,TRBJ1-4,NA,CASSQTGGREKLFF,TGCGCCAGCAGCCAGACTGGGGGCCGCGAAAAACTGTTTTTT
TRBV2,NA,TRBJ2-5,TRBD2,CASSNSGGTEETQYF,TGTGCCAGCAGTAATAGCGGGGGGACCGAAGAGACCCAGTACTTC
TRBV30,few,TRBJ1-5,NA,CAWSEQGNQPQHF,TGTGCCTGGAGTGAACAGGGCAATCAGCCCCAGCATTTT
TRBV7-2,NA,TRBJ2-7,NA,CASSLSGSPTPF,TGTGCCAGCAGCTTAAGCGGTAGCCCAACCCCCTTC
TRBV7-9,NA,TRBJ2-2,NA,CASIPGDTGELFF,TGTGCCAGCATACCTGGAGACACCGGGGAGCTGTTTTTT
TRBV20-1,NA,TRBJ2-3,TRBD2,CSARTSGGRTDTQYF,TGCAGTGCTAGGACTAGCGGGGGACGCACAGATACGCAGTATTTT
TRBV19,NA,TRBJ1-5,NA,CASSSSGLSNQPQHF,NA
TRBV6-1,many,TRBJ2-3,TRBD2,CASKPAGGASTDTQYF,TGTGCCAGCAAACCGGCGGGGGGTGCTAGCACAGATACGCAGTATTTT
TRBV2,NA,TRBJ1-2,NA,CASDQDYGYTF,TGTGCCAGCGATCAGGACTATGGCTACACCTTC
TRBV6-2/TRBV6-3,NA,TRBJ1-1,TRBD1,CASSYRTGTTEAFF,TGTGCCAGCAGTTACAGGACAGGGACCACTGAAGCTTTCTTT
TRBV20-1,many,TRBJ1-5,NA,CSARGGRQAVNQPQHF,TGCAGTGCTAGAGGTGGAAGACAGGCGGTAAATCAGCCCCAGCATTTT
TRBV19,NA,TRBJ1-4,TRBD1,CASSKPAGTGNEKLFF,TGTGCCAGTAGTAAACCCGCCGGGACAGGGAATGAAAAACTGTTTTTT
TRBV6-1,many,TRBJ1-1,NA,CASRWGIGTEAFF,TGTGCCAGCAGGTGGGGTATCGGGACTGAAGCTTTCTTT
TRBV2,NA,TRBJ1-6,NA,CASVVRRAYNSPLHF,TGTGCCAGCGTTGTACGTAGGGCCTATAATTCACCCCTCCACTTT
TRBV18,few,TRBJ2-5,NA,CASSPRGPQETQYF,TGTGCCAGCTCACCCCGGGGTCCACAAGAGACCCAGTACTTC
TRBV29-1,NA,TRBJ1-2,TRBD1,CSVEGRGQGYTF,TGCAGCGTTGAAGGCAGGGGGCAAGGCTACACCTTC
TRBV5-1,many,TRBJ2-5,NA,CASSDGSPEGETQYF,TGCGCCAGCAGCGACGGGTCCCCAGAGGGGGAGACCCAGTACTTC
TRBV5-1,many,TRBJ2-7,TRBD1,CASSYEGQRAGEQYF,TGCGCCAGCAGCTACGAGGGACAGCGTGCCGGGGAGCAGTACTTC
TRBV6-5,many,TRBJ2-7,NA,CASSVGRTYEQYF,TGTGCCAGCAGTGTGGGGAGGACCTACGAGCAGTACTTC
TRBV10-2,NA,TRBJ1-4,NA,CASSYLLSNREKLFF,TGCGCCAGCAGTTATCTTCTGTCCAACAGGGAAAAACTGTTTTTT
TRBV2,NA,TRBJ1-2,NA,CAGSNPGPTYGYTF,TGTGCCGGATCCAACCCGGGACCGACCTATGGCTACACCTTC
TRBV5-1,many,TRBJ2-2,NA,CASSLGDLPGELFF,TGCGCCAGCAGCTTGGGCGACCTGCCCGGGGAGCTGTTTTTT
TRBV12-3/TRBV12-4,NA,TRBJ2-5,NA,CATMGGEETQYF,TGTGCCACTATGGGGGGCGAAGAGACTCAGTACTTC
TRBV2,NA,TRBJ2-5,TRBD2,CASSGGGAGTQYF,TGTGCCAGCAGTGGCGGGGGGGCCGGGACCCAGTACTTC
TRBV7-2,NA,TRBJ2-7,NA,CSSNTGGAPGEQYF,TGTTCCAGCAACACTGGGGGGGCTCCGGGGGAGCAGTACTTC
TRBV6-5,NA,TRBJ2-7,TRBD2,CASSSGLAGAYEQYF,TGTGCCAGCAGTTCTGGACTAGCGGGGGCCTACGAGCAGTACTTC
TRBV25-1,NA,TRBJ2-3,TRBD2,CASSLGGRASGDTQYF,TGTGCCAGCAGTCTGGGCGGGAGGGCCAGCGGAGATACGCAGTATTTT
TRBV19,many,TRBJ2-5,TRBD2,CATARPGLAGETQYF,TGTGCCACCGCGAGACCGGGACTAGCCGGAGAGACCCAGTACTTC
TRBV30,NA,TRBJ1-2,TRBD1,CAWSRIGGNYGYTF,TGTGCCTGGAGTCGGATAGGGGGCAACTATGGCTACACCTTC
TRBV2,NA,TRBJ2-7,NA,CASSALHGQGAYEQYF,TGTGCCAGCAGTGCTCTCCATGGGCAGGGCGCCTACGAGCAGTACTTC
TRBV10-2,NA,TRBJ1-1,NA,CASSDPGGAKTEAFF,TGCGCCAGCAGTGATCCCGGGGGCGCGAAGACTGAAGCTTTCTTT
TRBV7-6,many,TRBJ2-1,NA,CASSLKSDGDSYNEQFF,TGTGCCAGCAGCTTAAAATCTGACGGGGACTCCTACAATGAGCAGTTCTTC
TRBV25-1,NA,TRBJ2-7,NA,CASNPSGTGVYYEQYF,TGTGCCAGCAATCCATCCGGGACTGGGGTATACTACGAGCAGTACTTC
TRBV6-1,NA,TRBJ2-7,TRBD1,CASSRGTGGDEQYF,TGTGCCAGCAGCCGTGGGACAGGGGGCGACGAGCAGTACTTC
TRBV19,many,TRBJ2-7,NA,CASSIDPGRNYEQYF,TGTGCCAGTAGTATAGATCCAGGGCGTAACTACGAGCAGTACTTC
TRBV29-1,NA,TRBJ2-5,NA,CSVETGTRQYF,TGCAGCGTTGAAACGGGGACAAGACAGTACTTC
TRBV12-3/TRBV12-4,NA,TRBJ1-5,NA,CASSLFRSNQPQHF,TGTGCCAGCAGTTTATTCAGAAGCAATCAGCCCCAGCATTTT
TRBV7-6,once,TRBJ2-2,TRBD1,CASSLKGQGGAGELFF,TGTGCCAGCAGCTTAAAGGGACAGGGAGGGGCCGGGGAGCTGTTTTTT
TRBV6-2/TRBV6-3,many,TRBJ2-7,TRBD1,CASRSGTGATYEQYF,TGTGCCAGCAGATCCGGGACAGGGGCCACCTACGAGCAGTACTTC